Presented here are 7 T cell receptor beta chains from one specimen sequenced in a study of ipilimumab plus nivolumab after autologous stem cell transplantation (dated by TCRdb to the early 2020s). Library construction relied on the immunoSEQ multiplex PCR assay. TCRdb retrieved this table from immuneACCESS and kept in-frame rearrangements only. Not all clones are present; in checked studies, unresolved V genes account for under half, and no reason is known for the remainder. Within this sample are about 24,000 clones, with roughly 86% of them counted one time only. Less than 5.5% of the sample rests with the top ten. The starting material was PBMCs, obtained in a trial of ipilimumab plus nivolumab as post-transplant consolidation. These receptors came from a male donor with diffuse large B-cell lymphoma.

V is TRBV2 and J is TRBJ1-3; D remains ambiguous. Germline V CDR1 and CDR2: SNHLY, FYNNEI. V was trimmed by 7 bases and J by 0 bases, leaving 7 bases between them. This CDR3 comprises 13 residues. DNA for the CDR3: TGTGCCAGCAATACGGTCTCTGGAAACACCATATATTTT. It is translated as CASNTVSGNTIYF. Together with reference TRBV2 and TRBJ1-3, the CDR3 gives the full variable domain: EPEVTQTPSHQVTQMGQEVILRCVPISNHLYFYWYRQILGQKVEFLVSFYNNEISEKSEIFDDQFSVERPDGSNFTLKIRSTKLEDSAMYFCASNTVSGNTIYFGEGSWLTVV.

The rearrangement joins TRBV4-2 to TRBJ2-5; tentatively, D is TRBD2 (6 bases). The CDR3 is 14 amino acids. V was clipped by 4 bases and J by 2 bases, with 11 bases between them. Germline V lookup: CDR1 LGHNA, CDR2 YNFKEQ. The CDR3 loop is CASSPWDSQETQYF. CDR3 nucleotide sequence: TGTGCCAGCAGCCCATGGGACTCACAAGAGACCCAGTACTTC.

The rearrangement uses TRBV5-6 and TRBJ2-2; no clear D. The CDR3 has 14 residues. The V gene lost 1 base and the J gene lost 5 bases, with 9 bases spanning the gap. In germline, CDR1 is SGHDT, CDR2 YYEEEE. The CDR3, as DNA: TGTGCCAGCAGCTTGTCGTTCGGGACCGGGGAGCTGTTTTTT. Protein: CASSLSFGTGELFF.

V gene TRBV11-3 combines with J gene TRBJ1-3; the D gene is possibly TRBD1 (5 bases). This CDR3 contains 14 residues. Germline lookup yields CDR1 SGHNT and CDR2 YENEEA. Trimming took off 4 bases at V and 0 bases at J, with 7 bases between the two ends. The CDR3 reads CASSSGRSGNTIYF. The CDR3 coding sequence is TGTGCCAGCAGCTCAGGGCGCTCTGGAAACACCATATATTTT.

This clone was seen only a few times. The genes are TRBV4-1 and TRBJ1-2; 10 nucleotides match TRBD1. Trimming removed 4 bases from V and 6 bases from J; junction bases left unmatched: 17. CDR1 is MGHRA, CDR2 YSYEKL, per germline. This CDR3 region has 18 residues. Here the CDR3 reads CASSRGYSRDRGKDGYTF. CDR3 DNA: TGCGCCAGCAGCCGAGGCTATTCCCGGGACAGGGGAAAGGATGGCTACACCTTC.

The rearrangement links TRBV29-1 to TRBJ1-2; D remains unclear. V lost 0 bases, J lost 8 bases, and 10 bases lay in between. This CDR3 has 12 amino acids. CDR1 is SQVTM and CDR2 is ANQGSEA in the germline V gene. CDR3 residues: CSVEEGGNGYTF. CDR3 DNA: TGCAGCGTTGAAGAGGGAGGGAACGGCTACACCTTC.

This clone occurred a few times. This chain joins TRBV19 and TRBJ2-3, with TRBD2 matching over 8 bases. J lost 3 bases, V lost 3 bases, and 8 bases had no gene match. Germline V lookup: CDR1 LNHDA, CDR2 SQIVND (reference sequence). This CDR3 contains 16 residues. The CDR3 protein is CASSIRPGLVTDTQYF. The CDR3 coding sequence is TGTGCCAGTAGTATTCGCCCGGGACTAGTTACAGATACGCAGTATTTT. The complete variable domain, with remaining parts taken from reference TRBV19 and TRBJ2-3, reads DGGITQSPKYLFRKEGQNVTLSCEQNLNHDAMYWYRQDPGQGLRLIYYSQIVNDFQKGDIAEGYSVSREKKESFPLTVTSAQKNPTAFYLCASSIRPGLVTDTQYFGPGTRLTVL.